This T cell receptor beta chain was recorded in a study of response to subunit inactivated influenza vaccine. This clonotype appeared a few times. What it recognizes is unknown. Trimming took 0 bases from V and 3 from J, leaving 5 bases between them. The CDR3 spans 13 residues. Germline V CDR1 and CDR2: LGHNA, YNFKEQ. MiXCR, applied by TCRdb to the RT-PCR reads, yields one record per CDR3 protein. The sample includes hundreds of thousands of distinct CDR3 sequences, 14% of them seen just once. Study findings and constraints: Every seasonal influenza vaccination brings in few new T cells, the authors suggested.

Sample: PBMCs from blood, taken around 14 days before vaccination. This sequence joins TRBV4-2 and TRBJ2-5; D unclear. This clonotype originated in a man aged 50-60 years who received an inactivated influenza vaccine. The CDR3: CASSQEAEETQYF. The CDR3 nucleotides are TGTGCCAGCAGCCAAGAGGCTGAAGAGACCCAGTACTTC.